This entry features one T cell receptor beta chain sequence. The sample belongs to a study of blood T cell repertoires in COVID-19. Study at large: Some COVID-19 samples were acute and others convalescent; all came from the United States, Italy and Spain.

The V and J ends lost 5 bases and 3 bases, in that order; junction bases with no gene match: 5. The germline V gene encodes CDR1 LNHDA and CDR2 SQIVND (reference sequence). The CDR3 extends over 15 amino acids. Only in-frame clones appear in the TCRdb table, and some are missing; sequencing was by immunoSEQ multiplex PCR. The sample records some 200,000 clones, approximately 90% being singletons. V gene TRBV19 combines with J gene TRBJ1-3; 9 nucleotides match TRBD1. The sequence derives from a man aged 25-40 years with acute or convalescent COVID-19. Sequencing input: peripheral blood. As DNA, the CDR3 is TGTGCCAGTAGTGCGGACAGGGGAGGTGGAAACACCATATATTTT. Protein product: CASSADRGGGNTIYF. Using reference TRBV19 and TRBJ1-3 for the parts outside the CDR3, the full variable domain is DGGITQSPKYLFRKEGQNVTLSCEQNLNHDAMYWYRQDPGQGLRLIYYSQIVNDFQKGDIAEGYSVSREKKESFPLTVTSAQKNPTAFYLCASSADRGGGNTIYFGEGSWLTVV.